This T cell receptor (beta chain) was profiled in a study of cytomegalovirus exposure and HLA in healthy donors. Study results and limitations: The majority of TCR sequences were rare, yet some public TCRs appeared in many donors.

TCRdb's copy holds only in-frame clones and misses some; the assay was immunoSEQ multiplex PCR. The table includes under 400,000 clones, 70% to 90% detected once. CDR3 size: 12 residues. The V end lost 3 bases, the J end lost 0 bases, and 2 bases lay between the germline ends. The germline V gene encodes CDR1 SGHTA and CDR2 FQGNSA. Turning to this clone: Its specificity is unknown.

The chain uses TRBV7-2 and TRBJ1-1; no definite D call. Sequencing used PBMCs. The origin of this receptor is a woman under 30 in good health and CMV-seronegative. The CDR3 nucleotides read TGTGCCAGCAGCTTCGTGAACACTGAAGCTTTCTTT. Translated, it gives CASSFVNTEAFF.